A single sample is the source of the 25 T cell receptor beta chains below, sequenced in a study of T-cell memory formation after mild COVID-19 (dated by TCRdb to the early 2020s). The method behind the library was 5' RACE. These reads were obtained on an Illumina NovaSeq 6000. TCRdb reprocessing: public reads trimmed at Q25 with fastp, clones called with MiXCR, in-frame beta chains kept. Rows are combined by CDR3 protein, so each entry shows the most common genes and DNA. This sample lists around 340,000 distinct CDR3 sequences; less than 20% were detected once. About 20% of the sample is in the top ten clones. What was sequenced was PBMCs or a T cell subset sorted from them (not recorded which). The source of these receptors is a young man who had mild COVID-19 (a few samples of this study predate the infection). The sample titles of this study are shuffled in the database, so cell type and time point are left out; the donor was told from shared clones.

The table lists this clonotype with a few counts. The rearrangement joins TRBV7-2 to TRBJ2-5; 8 bases match TRBD1. The V and J ends lost 5 bases and 5 bases, in that order; junction bases with no gene match: 10. The CDR3 extends over 15 amino acids. Germline CDR1 is SGHTA and CDR2 is FQGNSA. The CDR3 region is CASSNRDRPWETQYF. In DNA, the CDR3 is TGTGCCAGCAGCAATCGGGACAGGCCGTGGGAGACCCAGTACTTC.

This clonotype was counted many times. The chain links TRBV20-1 to TRBJ2-7; D gene uncertain. Trimming pared 1 base from V and 2 bases from J, leaving 12 bases between. The germline gives CDR1 DFQATT, CDR2 SNEGSKA (reference sequence). There are 14 residues in the CDR3. The CDR3 here is CSARGEDQTYEQYF. CDR3 sequence (DNA): TGCAGTGCTAGAGGTGAAGACCAGACCTACGAGCAGTACTTC.

The chain joins TRBV2 to TRBJ2-1; 8 bases agree with TRBD2. Germline assignment: CDR1 SNHLY and CDR2 FYNNEI. Unmatched junction bases numbered 11, after V lost 6 bases and J lost 10 bases. The CDR3 runs to 14 residues. The chain's CDR3 is CASRPSGGPGEQFF. CDR3 nucleotide sequence: TGTGCCAGCAGACCCTCGGGGGGGCCTGGGGAGCAGTTCTTC. Using reference TRBV2 and TRBJ2-1 for the parts outside the CDR3, the full variable domain is EPEVTQTPSHQVTQMGQEVILRCVPISNHLYFYWYRQILGQKVEFLVSFYNNEISEKSEIFDDQFSVERPDGSNFTLKIRSTKLEDSAMYFCASRPSGGPGEQFFGPGTRLTVL.

This clonotype appeared a few times. The chain links TRBV19 to TRBJ1-5, with D possibly matching TRBD1 (6 bases). Germline lookup yields CDR1 LNHDA and CDR2 SQIVND (reference sequence). This CDR3 is 16 amino acids long. The V end lost 1 base, the J end lost 1 base, and 11 bases lay between the germline ends. CDR3 sequence: CASSIAKQGSNQPQHF. The CDR3 DNA follows: TGTGCCAGTAGTATAGCTAAACAGGGAAGCAATCAGCCCCAGCATTTT.

This clonotype has just a few counts. The rearrangement joins TRBV12-3 or TRBV12-4 to TRBJ2-3; tentative D call: TRBD2 (5 bases). This CDR3 is built from 15 residues. The germline V and J ends were trimmed by 5 bases and 2 bases, with 14 bases remaining between them. CDR3 coding DNA: TGTGCCAGCAGTCCACTAGGTCCCATCACAGATACGCAGTATTTT. It codes for CASSPLGPITDTQYF.

The chain joins TRBV2 to TRBJ1-1; D perhaps matches TRBD1 (5 bases). Germline CDR1 SNHLY, CDR2 FYNNEI. Trimming stripped 6 bases from V and 0 bases from J, with 20 bases between. The CDR3 loop spans 17 amino acids. The CDR3 DNA follows: TGTGCCAGCAGGTTGTTCAGGGAGAACCCGATGAACACTGAAGCTTTCTTT. Encoded protein: CASRLFRENPMNTEAFF. The variable domain in full, with the rest retrieved from reference TRBV2 and TRBJ1-1, is EPEVTQTPSHQVTQMGQEVILRCVPISNHLYFYWYRQILGQKVEFLVSFYNNEISEKSEIFDDQFSVERPDGSNFTLKIRSTKLEDSAMYFCASRLFRENPMNTEAFFGQGTRLTVV.

The CDR3 here is CASSPLETPWEQYF. CDR3 nucleotide sequence: TGTGCCAGCAGCCCCCTCGAAACTCCTTGGGAGCAGTACTTC. The chain combines TRBV5-5 with TRBJ2-7; no reliable D call. Germline values: CDR1 SGHKS, CDR2 YYEKEE (reference sequence). Trimming pared 4 bases from V and 7 bases from J, leaving 18 bases between. The CDR3 runs to 14 residues.

This clonotype came up a few times. The genes are TRBV11-2 and TRBJ1-2; D is possibly TRBD1 (5 bases). Germline V CDR1 and CDR2: SGHAT, FQNNGV. The CDR3 consists of 14 residues. V lost 5 bases and J 8 bases, leaving 18 bases between the germline ends. DNA of the CDR3: TGTGCCAGCAGCCAGTTAAAGGGGCGCTTAGGCTACACCTTC. It encodes CASSQLKGRLGYTF. The whole variable domain, remainder taken from reference TRBV11-2 and TRBJ1-2, is EAGVAQSPRYKIIEKRQSVAFWCNPISGHATLYWYQQILGQGPKLLIQFQNNGVVDDSQLPKDRFSAERLKGVDSTLKIQPAKLEDSAVYLCASSQLKGRLGYTFGSGTRLTVV.

Ten or more counts support this clonotype. V is TRBV5-8 and J is TRBJ2-3, with TRBD2 matching over 8 bases. In germline, CDR1 is SGHTS, CDR2 YDEGEE. With 3 bases clipped from V and 1 base from J, the junction kept 10 bases outside the gene matches. CDR3 size: 17 residues. The CDR3 DNA reads TGTGCCAGCAGCTCCTCGGGAGGGCCCGAACGCACAGATACGCAGTATTTT. It translates to CASSSSGGPERTDTQYF.

This chain joins TRBV6-5 and TRBJ2-7; tentatively, D is TRBD1 (6 bases). Germline V gene lookup returns CDR1 MNHEY and CDR2 SVGAGI. Trimming shortened V by 0 bases and J by 5 bases, and 11 bases separated the two germline ends. The CDR3 length is 14 residues. In DNA, the CDR3 is TGTGCCAGCAGTTACTCGAACAGGGTCAACGAGCAGTACTTC. Its protein is CASSYSNRVNEQYF.

The V call is TRBV29-1, the J call TRBJ2-1; maybe TRBD2 (5 bases). Germline CDR1 SQVTM, CDR2 ANQGSEA. V lost 4 bases to trimming and J lost 9 bases, with 7 bases between them. The CDR3 totals 10 residues. DNA of the CDR3: TGCAGCGTTGTGGAGGTTGAGCAGTTCTTC. Its translation: CSVVEVEQFF.

The V call is TRBV7-2, the J call TRBJ2-3; 9 bases agree with TRBD2. Germline-derived CDR1 and CDR2 are SGHTA and FQGNSA. V trimming: 0 bases; J trimming: 8 bases; junction bases outside the gene matches: 12. This CDR3 has 17 residues. CDR3 sequence reads: CASSLAGGGGAGRTQYF. DNA for the CDR3: TGTGCCAGCAGCTTAGCGGGCGGCGGGGGGGCGGGTCGTACGCAGTATTTT.

This clonotype was seen a few times. The chain combines TRBV7-3 with TRBJ2-5, with 9 bases fitting TRBD1. Losses at the gene ends were 3 bases for V and 7 bases for J; bases not matched to a gene: 9. CDR1 is SGHTA, CDR2 FQGTGA, per germline. The CDR3 is 15 residues long. This CDR3 is CASSFFGTGSGTQYF. The CDR3 region has the DNA TGTGCCAGCAGCTTTTTCGGGACAGGGAGTGGGACCCAGTACTTC. Supplemented by reference TRBV7-3 and TRBJ2-5, the full variable domain reads GAGVSQTPSNKVTEKGKYVELRCDPISGHTALYWYRQSLGQGPEFLIYFQGTGAADDSGLPNDRFFAVRPEGSVSTLKIQRTERGDSAVYLCASSFFGTGSGTQYFGPGTRLLVL.

The chain joins TRBV10-2 to TRBJ1-6; no reliable D call. The CDR3 is made up of 12 amino acids. CDR1 is WSHSY, CDR2 SAAADI, per germline. The V end lost 8 bases, the J end lost 10 bases, and 12 bases lay between the germline ends. The CDR3 coding sequence is TGCGCCAGCCGGACGCGGGCCTCACCCCTCCACTTT. It specifies CASRTRASPLHF.

This chain connects TRBV5-8 to TRBJ2-5, with no clear D. CDR1 is SGHTS and CDR2 is YDEGEE in the germline V gene. The CDR3 length is 14 residues. The V end lost 4 bases, the J end lost 5 bases, and 15 bases lay between the germline ends. The CDR3 loop is CASSGRSDTETQYF. In DNA, the CDR3 is TGTGCCAGCAGCGGCCGATCGGATACGGAGACCCAGTACTTC. The full variable domain, in which reference TRBV5-8 and TRBJ2-5 provide the parts outside the CDR3, is EAGVTQSPTHLIKTRGQQATLRCSPISGHTSVYWYQQALGLGLQFLLWYDEGEERNRGNFPPRFSGRQFPNYSSELNVNALELEDSALYLCASSGRSDTETQYFGPGTRLLVL.

The chain recombines TRBV5-1 with TRBJ2-7; 9 bases match TRBD1. Germline V gene sequence: CDR1 SGHRS, CDR2 YFSETQ. CDR3 length equals 15 residues. V dropped 4 bases and J dropped 6; count of bases not matched to a gene: 11. The CDR3 DNA follows: TGCGCCAGCAGCCAACGACAGGGGGAAAGCACCGAGCAGTACTTC. It specifies CASSQRQGESTEQYF.

Only a few counts were recorded for this clonotype. The chain links TRBV24-1 to TRBJ2-2, with D uncertain. Germline assignment: CDR1 KGHDR and CDR2 SFDVKD. The CDR3 loop spans 13 amino acids. V lost 10 bases, J lost 4 bases, and 12 bases lay in between. The CDR3 is CATALGSTGELFF. For the CDR3, the DNA is TGTGCCACAGCTTTAGGTTCCACCGGGGAGCTGTTTTTT.

This clonotype was observed a handful of times. The chain is built from TRBV7-9 and TRBJ1-6; weak D call: TRBD1 (6 bases). V shed 7 bases and J shed 9 bases, with 19 bases lying between them. The CDR3 sequence is 15 residues long. Germline-derived CDR1 and CDR2 are SEHNR and FQNEAQ (reference sequence). The CDR3: CASTTSRGGLSPLHF. CDR3 nucleotide sequence: TGTGCCAGCACCACGTCCCGGGGGGGGCTTTCACCCCTCCACTTT.

This clonotype was detected many times. The J gene is TRBJ2-5, the V gene TRBV25-1; 10 bases are shared with TRBD1. Looked up from germline, CDR1 is MGHDK and CDR2 is SYGVNS. Trimming cost V 3 bases and J 5 bases; bases outside gene matches: 9. The CDR3 consists of 16 residues. The CDR3 nucleotides read TGTGCCAGCAGTGATCTAACCGGGACAGGGGTCGAGACCCAGTACTTC. Its protein is CASSDLTGTGVETQYF.

This clonotype has just a few counts. The chain carries TRBV7-2 and TRBJ2-7, with D uncertain. Germline V gene lookup returns CDR1 SGHTA and CDR2 FQGNSA. This CDR3 comprises 13 residues. The V gene lost 1 base and the J gene lost 5 bases, with 9 bases spanning the gap. CDR3 residues: CASSLVGRNEQYV. The CDR3 region has the DNA TGTGCCAGCAGCTTAGTCGGTAGGAACGAGCAGTACGTC.

The chain has TRBV2 and TRBJ2-1, with a tentative D call TRBD1 (6 bases). Germline V gene sequence: CDR1 SNHLY, CDR2 FYNNEI. This CDR3 region has 14 residues. V was pared by 5 bases and J by 5 bases, with 13 bases between. The CDR3 bases are TGTGCCAGCAGTCCCCTAGGGGGAAACAATGAGCAGTTCTTC. Translation gives CASSPLGGNNEQFF.

This clonotype came up a few times. V and J are TRBV20-1 and TRBJ2-2; 8 nucleotides align to TRBD2. Trimming at V came to 3 bases and at J to 1 base, leaving 4 bases not matched to a gene. The CDR3 extends over 15 amino acids. Germline assignment: CDR1 DFQATT and CDR2 SNEGSKA (reference sequence). The CDR3 region is CSARALAVNTGELFF. The CDR3 DNA reads as TGCAGTGCTAGGGCACTAGCGGTGAACACCGGGGAGCTGTTTTTT.

The table lists this clonotype with many counts. This chain joins TRBV7-9 and TRBJ2-7; no clear D. This CDR3 region has 11 residues. Germline V gene sequence: CDR1 SEHNR, CDR2 FQNEAQ (reference sequence). V lost 6 bases and J lost 4, with 7 bases in between. CDR3 DNA: TGTGCCAGCAGTGACTCGTACGAGCAGTACTTC. Encoded protein: CASSDSYEQYF. Using reference TRBV7-9 and TRBJ2-7 for the parts outside the CDR3, the full variable domain is DTGVSQNPRHKITKRGQNVTFRCDPISEHNRLYWYRQTLGQGPEFLTYFQNEAQLEKSRLLSDRFSAERPKGSFSTLEIQRTEQGDSAMYLCASSDSYEQYFGPGTRLTVT.

This rearrangement joins TRBV29-1 to TRBJ1-1; D gene ambiguous. The length of the CDR3 is 13 residues. V was cut by 4 bases and J by 0 bases, with 9 bases left in between. Germline V gene data show CDR1 as SQVTM and CDR2 as ANQGSEA. The CDR3 reads CSVVRRVNTEAFF. DNA of the CDR3: TGCAGCGTTGTCCGGCGGGTGAACACTGAAGCTTTCTTT. The complete variable domain, with remaining parts taken from reference TRBV29-1 and TRBJ1-1, reads SAVISQKPSRDICQRGTSLTIQCQVDSQVTMMFWYRQQPGQSLTLIATANQGSEATYESGFVIDKFPISRPNLTFSTLTVSNMSPEDSSIYLCSVVRRVNTEAFFGQGTRLTVV.

The chain is built from TRBV19 and TRBJ1-1; unclear D gene. Trimming removed 7 bases from V and 3 bases from J, with 6 bases in between. CDR1 is LNHDA and CDR2 is SQIVND in the germline V gene (reference sequence). CDR3 length equals 11 residues. In DNA, the CDR3 is TGTGCCAGTAAGGGTTACACTGAAGCTTTCTTT. Amino acids: CASKGYTEAFF.